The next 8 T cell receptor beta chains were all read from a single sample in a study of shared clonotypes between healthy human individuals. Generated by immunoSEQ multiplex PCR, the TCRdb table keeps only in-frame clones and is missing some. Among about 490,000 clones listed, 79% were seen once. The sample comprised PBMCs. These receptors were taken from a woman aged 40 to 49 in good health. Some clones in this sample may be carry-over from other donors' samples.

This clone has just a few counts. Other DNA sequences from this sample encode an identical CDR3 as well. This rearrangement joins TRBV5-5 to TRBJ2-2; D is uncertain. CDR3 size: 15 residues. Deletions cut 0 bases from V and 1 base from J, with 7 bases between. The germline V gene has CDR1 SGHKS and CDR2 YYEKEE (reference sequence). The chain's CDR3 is CASSLGPLNTGELFF. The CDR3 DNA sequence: TGTGCCAGCAGCTTGGGACCCCTGAACACCGGGGAGCTGTTTTTT.

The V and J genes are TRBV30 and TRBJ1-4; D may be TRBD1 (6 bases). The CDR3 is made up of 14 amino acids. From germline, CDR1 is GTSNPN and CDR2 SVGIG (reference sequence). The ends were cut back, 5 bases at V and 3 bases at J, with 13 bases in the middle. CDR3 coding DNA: TGTGCCTGGGGGGAACAGGGTGCTAATGAAAAACTGTTTTTT. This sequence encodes CAWGEQGANEKLFF.

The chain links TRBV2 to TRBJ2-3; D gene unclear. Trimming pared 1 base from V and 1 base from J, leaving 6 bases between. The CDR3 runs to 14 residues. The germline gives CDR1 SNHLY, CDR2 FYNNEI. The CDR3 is CASSEGYRTDTQYF. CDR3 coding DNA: TGTGCCAGCAGTGAAGGCTACCGCACAGATACGCAGTATTTT.

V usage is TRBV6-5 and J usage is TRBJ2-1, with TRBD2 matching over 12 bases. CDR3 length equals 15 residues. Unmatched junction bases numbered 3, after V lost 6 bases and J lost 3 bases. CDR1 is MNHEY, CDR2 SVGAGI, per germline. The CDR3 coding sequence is TGTGCCAGCAGATCACTAGCGGGAGGCTACAATGAGCAGTTCTTC. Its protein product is CASRSLAGGYNEQFF.

DNA for the CDR3: TGTGCCAGTAGTATCCCCGGGACAGGGGCGTACAATGAGCAGTTCTTC. As protein: CASSIPGTGAYNEQFF. The chain has TRBV19 and TRBJ2-1; TRBD1 matches 10 bases. V trimming: 3 bases; J trimming: 4 bases; junction bases outside the gene matches: 6. CDR3 size: 16 residues. The germline V gene encodes CDR1 LNHDA and CDR2 SQIVND (reference sequence).

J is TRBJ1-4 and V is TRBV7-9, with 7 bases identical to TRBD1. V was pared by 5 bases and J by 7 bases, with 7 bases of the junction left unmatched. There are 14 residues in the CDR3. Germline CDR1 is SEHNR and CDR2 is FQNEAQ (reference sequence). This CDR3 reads CASSLGQESEKLFF. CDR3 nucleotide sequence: TGTGCCAGCAGCCTCGGACAGGAAAGTGAAAAACTGTTTTTT.

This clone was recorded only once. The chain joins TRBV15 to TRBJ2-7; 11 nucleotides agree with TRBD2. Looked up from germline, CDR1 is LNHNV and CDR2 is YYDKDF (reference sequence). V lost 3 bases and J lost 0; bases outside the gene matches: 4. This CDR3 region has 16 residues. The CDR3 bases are TGTGCCACCAGCAGGGGACTAGCGGAGACCTCCTACGAGCAGTACTTC. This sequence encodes CATSRGLAETSYEQYF.

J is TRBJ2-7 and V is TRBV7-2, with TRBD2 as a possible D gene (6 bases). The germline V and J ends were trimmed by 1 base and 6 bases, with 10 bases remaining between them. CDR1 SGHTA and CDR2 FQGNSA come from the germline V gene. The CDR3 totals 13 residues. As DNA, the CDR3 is TGTGCCAGCAGCTTAGAAGGCGGGGCCGAGCAGTACTTC. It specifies CASSLEGGAEQYF. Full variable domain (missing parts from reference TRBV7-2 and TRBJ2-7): GAGVSQSPSNKVTEKGKDVELRCDPISGHTALYWYRQSLGQGLEFLIYFQGNSAPDKSGLPSDRFSAERTGGSVSTLTIQRTQQEDSAVYLCASSLEGGAEQYFGPGTRLTVT.